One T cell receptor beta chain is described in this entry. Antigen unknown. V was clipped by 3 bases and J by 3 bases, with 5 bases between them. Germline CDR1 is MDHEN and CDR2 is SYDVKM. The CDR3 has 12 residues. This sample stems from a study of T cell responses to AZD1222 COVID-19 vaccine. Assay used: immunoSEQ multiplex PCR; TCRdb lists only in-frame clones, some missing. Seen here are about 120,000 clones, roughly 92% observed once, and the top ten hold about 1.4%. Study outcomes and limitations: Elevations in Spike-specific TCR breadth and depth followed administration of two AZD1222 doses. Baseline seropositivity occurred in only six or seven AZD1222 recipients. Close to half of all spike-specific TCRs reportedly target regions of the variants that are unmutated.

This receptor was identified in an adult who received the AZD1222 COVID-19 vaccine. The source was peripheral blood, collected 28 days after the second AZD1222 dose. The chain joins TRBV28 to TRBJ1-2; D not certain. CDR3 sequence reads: CASSFMDYGYTF. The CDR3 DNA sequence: TGTGCCAGCAGTTTTATGGACTATGGCTACACCTTC.